The entry that follows covers one T cell receptor (beta chain) sequence. The data derive from a study of cytomegalovirus exposure and HLA in healthy donors. Across the study: There were more than 350 genotyped donors. Of these, roughly 84% fell in the genetic ancestry cluster associated with self-reported Caucasian donors.

The PCR was carried out with 60 Vbeta primers and 13 Jbeta primers. Measured with immunoSEQ multiplex PCR; TCRdb has only the in-frame clones, and not every one. This repertoire shows 160,000 or so clones, around 80% found once; its top ten account for 6.3%. This clonotype was sampled from a male donor in good health and CMV-seropositive. What was sequenced was PBMCs.

CDR3: CASTHLPGRTEAFF. In DNA form, the CDR3 reads TGTGCCAGCACCCACCTACCAGGTCGCACTGAAGCTTTCTTT. The rearrangement uses TRBV6-5 and TRBJ1-1; no definite D call. Germline V gene sequence: CDR1 MNHEY, CDR2 SVGAGI. V shed 7 bases and J shed 4 bases, with 16 bases lying between them. This CDR3 has 14 amino acids.